The 2 T cell receptor beta chains below all came from one sample that was sequenced in a study of blood T cell repertoires in COVID-19. This table comes from immunoSEQ multiplex PCR, and its TCRdb copy is limited to in-frame clones, with some not included. The sample lists about 220,000 clones, 82% occurring once. Sequencing used PBMCs or T cells enriched from blood (not recorded which). The receptors stem from a woman in her fifties or sixties who had recovered from COVID-19.

The V call is TRBV6-5, the J call TRBJ1-1; D perhaps matches TRBD1 (6 bases). V dropped 1 base and J dropped 1 base, with 10 bases sitting between them. CDR1 MNHEY and CDR2 SVGAGI come from the germline V gene. CDR3 size: 15 residues. CDR3: CASSYFGQRNTEAFF. In DNA, the CDR3 is TGTGCCAGCAGTTACTTTGGACAGCGGAACACTGAAGCTTTCTTT.

The rearrangement joins TRBV6-5 to TRBJ1-1; D perhaps matches TRBD1 (5 bases). This CDR3 comprises 14 residues. The V gene's germline CDR1 is MNHEY and CDR2 SVGAGI. The ends were cut back, 4 bases at V and 4 bases at J, with 13 bases in the middle. This CDR3 reads CASSSRFGGTEAFF. CDR3 nucleotides: TGTGCCAGCAGTTCCCGATTCGGGGGCACTGAAGCTTTCTTT.